This TCR beta chain was recorded in a study of shared clonotypes between healthy human individuals (dated by TCRdb to 2018 to 2021). As for the study more broadly: A couple of women and a few men aged 18 to 49 years were included in the cohort. To estimate repertoire size and how much clonotypes are shared between individuals, the study performed deep sequencing of blood TCR repertoires from a handful of healthy adults. Between about 0.85 and 9.5 billion PBMCs per donor were obtained by leukapheresis. Libraries were prepared and TCR repertoires were sequenced by different laboratories using diverse techniques, in order to increase sequencing depth and limit assay-specific biases.

Using the deep immunoSEQ assay, TCR CDR3 regions were amplified from genomic DNA by multiplex PCR. Extracted genomic DNA from each cell subset was spread evenly across all wells of several immunoSEQ 96-well plates, with each plate serving as a replicate. Each replicate PCR for unsorted PBMC received 250 to 300 ng genomic DNA, equal to tens of thousands of T cell genomes. Ten immunoSEQ deep assay plates were used to sequence unsorted PBMC genomic DNA. The purified libraries were quantified using a Qubit 3.0 fluorometer, sized with a Bioanalyzer 2100, and then quantified again using the KAPA Library Quantification kit. Every immunoSEQ 96-well plate was sequenced on a dedicated single-read 150-cycle Illumina NextSeq 550 flow cell. The source study handled its data this way. Because the immunoSEQ output held only junctional sequences and lacked quality scores, the filtering could not match the filtering applied to full-length reads. Sequences were annotated with PyIR, a Python wrapper for IgBLAST v1.9, and V/J genes and CDR3 were assigned using IMGT germline references. Reads were filtered out if the reads had weak V/J assignments (E-value above 1e-6), no CDR3, stop codons, out-of-frame junctions, or ambiguous translated residues. V3J clonotypes were defined as sequences sharing an identical inferred V gene, J gene, and CDR3 amino acid sequence. To compute the percentage overlap between repertoires, the number of shared unique clonotypes was divided by the size of the smaller repertoire. RTK rarefaction, the Chao1 estimator, and Recon v2.1 estimates of unobserved clonotypes were used to assess repertoire richness. TCRdb provides this immuneACCESS table in a form limited to in-frame rearrangements. Some clones are lacking; in checked studies, under half of them reflect an unresolved V gene, and why the rest are absent is not known. V, J and clone size are taken as reported in that table, and D and trimming were inferred from the DNA itself. The sample data list about 600,000 clones, and around 78% of these were observed just once. The ten biggest clones cover around 12% of the sample.

The research as a whole found: Pairwise subsampling indicated that sequencing depth was expected to affect the degree of clonotype sharing among donors. Sampling was limited to blood, and TCR repertoires in tissue likely differ from TCR repertoires in blood. Because the study included a small number of donors, the genetic and exposure-history diversity represented was limited.

On this clone: The target of this receptor is not known. No clone much larger than this one lies a single base away; base qualities are absent.

Including cysteine and phenylalanine, the CDR3 has 15 amino acids. The CDR3 DNA has 45 bases and is translated from base 1. Here V drops 10 bases and J drops 5 bases, and the junction holds 9 bases not matched to any gene. The germline V gene gives CDR1 as ENHRY and CDR2 as SYGVKD. The donors were healthy, HIV-negative adults who had no recently reported acute infections or vaccinations. Every donor was a Caucasian adult residing in Nashville, Tennessee, USA. For unsorted samples, roughly 91 million PBMCs were counted, and genomic DNA was extracted using the QIAamp DNA Blood Mini kit. After blood collection by leukapheresis, PBMCs were isolated using Ficoll-Histopaque density gradient centrifugation and then cryopreserved in the vapor phase of liquid nitrogen.

Material for sequencing was PBMCs. The sequence came from a woman aged 35 to 49 in good health. Some clones in this sample may be carry-over from other donors' samples. Recombination connected TRBV10-3 to TRBJ2-1, with 12 bases aligning to TRBD2. The base sequence is TGTGCCACAAAGGGTCTAGCGGGAGGGGACAATGAGCAGTTCTTC. Its translation is CATKGLAGGDNEQFF.